This T cell receptor (beta chain) was sequenced in a study of Ad26.COV2.S vaccination and SARS-CoV-2 variants. Turning to the study itself: Dosing was one shot or two shots 56 days apart.

The germline gives CDR1 MNHEY, CDR2 SVGEGT. Losses at the gene ends were 2 bases for V and 2 bases for J; bases not matched to a gene: 4. The CDR3 is 15 residues long. As for treatment: approximately 18 received Ad26.COV2.S at low or high dose, single or two shots; several received placebo; per-sample allocation not given. Day 63 after the first vaccine or placebo injection was the time point for sampling. Some clones are missing from TCRdb's copy, which holds only in-frame ones; the method was immunoSEQ multiplex PCR. The sample has about 420,000 clones, roughly 90% seen once; the top ten hold 3.5% to 4%.

Sample: peripheral blood, taken in a trial of Ad26.COV2.S vaccine versus placebo. The gene calls are TRBV6-2 or TRBV6-3 and TRBJ2-5; 8 nucleotides align to TRBD1. This receptor was identified in a person between 18 and 59 years old who received the Ad26.COV2.S COVID-19 vaccine or a placebo. DNA for the CDR3: TGTGCCAGCAGTTACCTTGGGACAGGTCAAGAGACCCAGTACTTC. Protein: CASSYLGTGQETQYF.